This T cell receptor beta chain was obtained from a study of shared clonotypes between healthy human individuals. Across the study: CD4 naive and CD4 memory each took three plates per donor, while CD8 naive took two and CD8 memory one.

The table came from immunoSEQ multiplex PCR; TCRdb's copy has only in-frame clones and leaves some out. This repertoire shows around 1,000,000 clones, approximately 80% found once; its top ten account for 0.89%. Overall study findings and caveats: Compared with clonotypes that all four donors shared, non-shared clonotypes had lower generation probabilities. Naive CD4 clonotypes were shared across a handful of donors at roughly 5.5%.

With respect to this clone: Its antigen is not identified.

The length of the CDR3 is 13 residues. From germline, CDR1 is SGHRS and CDR2 YFSETQ. Trimming pared 5 bases from V and 7 bases from J, leaving 15 bases between. This chain uses TRBV5-1 with TRBJ1-2; tentatively, D is TRBD1 (5 bases). This clonotype originated in a man aged 18 to 29 in good health. Some clones in this sample may be carry-over from other donors' samples. Sequencing was performed on memory CD4+ T cells from PBMCs. Described subset: CD45RA-negative fraction. The CDR3 DNA follows: TGCGCCAGCAGAGAGGACACCTCGGGTGGCTACACCTTC. Protein product: CASREDTSGGYTF.